The 27 T cell receptor beta chains below were found in one sample sequenced in a study of T cells in Graves' hyperthyroidism and ophthalmopathy. The investigators amplified TCR beta CDR3 regions from RNA transcripts. First-round RT-PCR targeting the TCR CDR3 was performed with the HTBI primer set. A single record per CDR3 protein comes from TCRdb applying MiXCR to the multiplex PCR reads. The data hold 300,000 to 400,000 distinct CDR3 sequences, with 14% observed a single time. Sequenced material: blood. The origin of the receptors is a woman aged 60 to 75 with Graves' hyperthyroidism.

This clonotype has ten or more counts. The V and J genes are TRBV2 and TRBJ1-1; a possible D gene is TRBD1 (6 bases). With 4 bases removed from V and 0 bases from J, the gap between germline ends came to 9 bases. This CDR3 comprises 14 residues. Germline CDR1 SNHLY, CDR2 FYNNEI. The CDR3 nucleotides are TGTGCCAGCAGTGTTGGACAGATGAACACTGAAGCTTTCTTT. Translating it yields CASSVGQMNTEAFF.

Many counts were recorded for this clonotype. The rearrangement uses TRBV18 and TRBJ2-7; the match to TRBD2 covers 7 bases. Germline V gene data show CDR1 as KGHSH and CDR2 as LQKENI. The CDR3 spans 15 residues. The V segment lost 3 bases and the J segment 2 bases; nucleotides outside the gene matches: 7. This CDR3 reads CASSPGTGTTYEQYF. The CDR3 DNA reads TGTGCCAGCTCACCGGGTACCGGGACTACCTACGAGCAGTACTTC. The full variable domain, in which reference TRBV18 and TRBJ2-7 provide the parts outside the CDR3, is NAGVMQNPRHLVRRRGQEARLRCSPMKGHSHVYWYRQLPEEGLKFMVYLQKENIIDESGMPKERFSAEFPKEGPSILRIQQVVRGDSAAYFCASSPGTGTTYEQYFGPGTRLTVT.

In its sample, this clonotype was seen many times. The chain carries TRBV12-3 or TRBV12-4 and TRBJ2-7, with D hard to call. Between the trimmed V and J ends, which lost 4 bases and 0 bases, there was a span of 7 bases. The CDR3 spans 13 residues. Here the CDR3 reads CASSYGNSYEQYF. CDR3 sequence (DNA): TGTGCCAGCAGTTACGGAAACTCCTACGAGCAGTACTTC.

The chain recombines TRBV19 with TRBJ1-1, with TRBD1 as a possible D gene (5 bases). Trimming cost V 5 bases and J 1 base, with 14 bases left between them. The CDR3 is 15 amino acids. Looked up from germline, CDR1 is LNHDA and CDR2 is SQIVND (reference sequence). The CDR3 sequence: CASSAPGRRNTEAFF. The CDR3 coding sequence is TGTGCCAGTAGTGCTCCGGGACGGCGGAACACTGAAGCTTTCTTT. The full variable domain, with the rest looked up from reference TRBV19 and TRBJ1-1, is DGGITQSPKYLFRKEGQNVTLSCEQNLNHDAMYWYRQDPGQGLRLIYYSQIVNDFQKGDIAEGYSVSREKKESFPLTVTSAQKNPTAFYLCASSAPGRRNTEAFFGQGTRLTVV.

This clonotype was detected a few times. A much larger clone sits a single nucleotide away, making a read error possible. This chain connects TRBV30 to TRBJ2-4; perhaps TRBD2 as D (5 bases). The CDR3 sequence is 13 residues long. The germline V gene encodes CDR1 GTSNPN and CDR2 SVGIG (reference sequence). V shed 7 bases and J shed 5 bases, with 15 bases lying between them. CDR3 DNA: TGTGCCTACTTGTCGGGAACACAAAACATTCAGTACTTC. Translating it yields CAYLSGTQNIQYF.

This clonotype has at least ten counts. CDR3 region: CASTPRLGSYEQYF. In DNA, the CDR3 is TGCGCCAGCACCCCACGACTCGGATCCTACGAGCAGTACTTC. V and J are TRBV10-1 and TRBJ2-7, with D hard to call. The V end lost 7 bases, the J end lost 1 base, and 14 bases lay between the germline ends. The germline V gene encodes CDR1 WNHNN and CDR2 SYGVQD (reference sequence). This CDR3 spans 14 amino acids.

The chain has TRBV28 and TRBJ2-3; TRBD2 matches 10 bases. The V and J ends lost 6 bases and 7 bases, in that order; junction bases with no gene match: 7. This CDR3 has 14 amino acids. Germline CDR1 reads MDHEN; CDR2 reads SYDVKM. The CDR3 sequence: CASSSSGSGNTQYF. The CDR3 nucleotides read TGTGCCAGCAGCTCTAGCGGGAGTGGGAATACGCAGTATTTT.

This clonotype was counted at least ten times. V usage is TRBV20-1 and J usage is TRBJ2-3; 12 positions match TRBD2. The V and J ends lost 0 bases and 4 bases, in that order; junction bases with no gene match: 5. Germline values: CDR1 DFQATT, CDR2 SNEGSKA (reference sequence). This CDR3 region has 16 residues. Here the CDR3 reads CSARDLAGGGADTQYF. DNA of the CDR3: TGCAGTGCTAGAGATCTAGCGGGAGGGGGGGCAGATACGCAGTATTTT.

In its sample, this clonotype was seen many times. The V call is TRBV11-3, the J call TRBJ2-1; D unclear. V dropped 2 bases and J dropped 5 bases, with 4 bases sitting between them. CDR3 size: 12 residues. Germline CDR1 SGHNT, CDR2 YENEEA. The CDR3 spells CASSLIDNEQFF. Written as DNA, the CDR3 is TGTGCCAGCAGCTTAATTGACAATGAGCAGTTCTTC.

This clonotype was observed at least ten times. The chain has TRBV5-1 and TRBJ2-7; weak D call: TRBD2 (7 bases). The germline V and J ends were trimmed by 0 bases and 2 bases, with 24 bases remaining between them. CDR3 size: 19 residues. The V gene's germline CDR1 is SGHRS and CDR2 YFSETQ. The CDR3 DNA follows: TGCGCCAGCAGCTTGGTGGCGACCCGGGGGGCGGGTGAAGCCTACGAGCAGTACTTC. It specifies CASSLVATRGAGEAYEQYF. Full variable domain (rest looked up from reference TRBV5-1 and TRBJ2-7): KAGVTQTPRYLIKTRGQQVTLSCSPISGHRSVSWYQQTPGQGLQFLFEYFSETQRNKGNFPGRFSGRQFSNSRSEMNVSTLELGDSALYLCASSLVATRGAGEAYEQYFGPGTRLTVT.

This clonotype was counted many times. CDR3 protein: CASSVGDRTSYEQYF. Written as DNA, the CDR3 is TGTGCCAGCAGCGTAGGGGACAGGACATCCTACGAGCAGTACTTC. The rearrangement uses TRBV9 and TRBJ2-7, with 8 nucleotides matching TRBD1. With V trimmed by 0 bases and J by 1 base, 3 bases remained unmatched. The CDR3 loop spans 15 amino acids. Germline lookup yields CDR1 SGDLS and CDR2 YYNGEE.

The V call is TRBV27, the J call TRBJ1-4, with 11 bases identical to TRBD1. V was clipped by 11 bases and J by 6 bases; unmatched bases: 11. CDR1 and CDR2 (germline): MNHEY, SMNVEV (reference sequence). This CDR3 comprises 15 residues. The CDR3 is CASGQGELVDEKLFF. CDR3 DNA sequence: TGTGCCTCGGGACAGGGGGAGTTAGTGGATGAAAAACTGTTTTTT. Complete variable domain (other parts from reference TRBV27 and TRBJ1-4): EAQVTQNPRYLITVTGKKLTVTCSQNMNHEYMSWYRQDPGLGLRQIYYSMNVEVTDKGDVPEGYKVSRKEKRNFPLILESPSPNQTSLYFCASGQGELVDEKLFFGSGTQLSVL.

In its sample, this clonotype was seen a few times. J is TRBJ2-7 and V is TRBV10-3; perhaps TRBD2 as D (5 bases). CDR1 is ENHRY and CDR2 is SYGVKD in the germline V gene. This CDR3 region has 16 residues. Deletions cut 6 bases from V and 5 bases from J, with 23 bases between. The CDR3 DNA reads as TGTGCCATCAGCGACTCGGTCCGAGGGCGGGTTGACGAGCAGTACTTC. The encoded protein is CAISDSVRGRVDEQYF.

This clonotype showed up many times. This rearrangement joins TRBV25-1 to TRBJ1-2; D is perhaps TRBD1 (6 bases). The CDR3 runs to 12 residues. CDR1 and CDR2 (germline): MGHDK, SYGVNS. V was clipped by 4 bases and J by 5 bases, with 8 bases between them. The CDR3 DNA reads TGTGCCAGCAGTGGACAGGTTTATGGCTACACCTTC. Its translation is CASSGQVYGYTF.

This clonotype was detected only a few times. The chain has TRBV9 and TRBJ2-1; D is uncertain. The length of the CDR3 is 14 residues. Between the trimmed V and J ends, which lost 4 bases and 1 base, there was a span of 9 bases. Germline V gene sequence: CDR1 SGDLS, CDR2 YYNGEE. The CDR3, as DNA: TGTGCCAGCAGCCCTATCGGGTCCTACAATGAGCAGTTCTTC. This sequence encodes CASSPIGSYNEQFF.

This clonotype has at least ten counts. The chain carries TRBV7-9 and TRBJ1-2; D remains unclear. This CDR3 comprises 12 residues. V dropped 6 bases and J dropped 7 bases, with 12 bases sitting between them. Germline-derived CDR1 and CDR2 are SEHNR and FQNEAQ (reference sequence). CDR3 DNA: TGTGCCAGCAGTAAGGCCCGAGGTGGCTACACCTTC. This gives the protein CASSKARGGYTF.

This clonotype was seen repeatedly, ten times or more. The rearrangement joins TRBV12-3 or TRBV12-4 to TRBJ2-3; tentatively, D is TRBD1 (6 bases). Trimming left V 5 bases short and J 0 bases short, with 12 bases between. The CDR3 has 15 residues. CDR3 sequence reads: CASSGQGLSTDTQYF. CDR3 nucleotide sequence: TGTGCCAGCAGTGGGCAGGGGTTAAGCACAGATACGCAGTATTTT.

This clonotype was detected only a few times. The chain is built from TRBV6-2 or TRBV6-3 and TRBJ2-7; D is uncertain. Trimming cost V 6 bases and J 1 base, with 7 bases left between them. The CDR3 is 12 amino acids. CDR1 is MNHEY, CDR2 SVGEGT, per germline. The CDR3 region has the DNA TGTGCCAGCAGGTCGCAGTCCTACGAGCAGTACTTC. Translation gives CASRSQSYEQYF.

This clonotype was counted between two and nine times. This chain links TRBV7-9 with TRBJ1-4; D remains unclear. Trimming took off 4 bases at V and 5 bases at J, with 14 bases between the two ends. The CDR3 length is 15 residues. Germline CDR1 is SEHNR and CDR2 is FQNEAQ (reference sequence). Here the CDR3 DNA reads TGTGCCAGCAGCTCTCCGGGCGTTCCGAATGAAAAACTGTTTTTT. Translated, it gives CASSSPGVPNEKLFF.

This clonotype was seen a handful of times. CDR3 region: CASSQTSKGGTQYF. DNA for the CDR3: TGTGCCAGCAGCCAGACTAGCAAGGGGGGTACGCAGTATTTT. The genes are TRBV3-1 and TRBJ2-3; D possibly corresponds to TRBD2 (7 bases). V lost 3 bases to trimming and J lost 8 bases, with 15 bases between them. The length of the CDR3 is 14 residues. Per the germline V gene, CDR1 is LGHDT and CDR2 is YNNKEL (reference sequence).

This clonotype was recorded many times. The J gene is TRBJ2-3, the V gene TRBV7-6; D gene ambiguous. The V gene lost 5 bases and the J gene lost 6 bases, with 18 bases spanning the gap. The CDR3 has 15 amino acids. Looked up from germline, CDR1 is SGHVS and CDR2 is FNYEAQ. CDR3 coding DNA: TGTGCCAGCAGCCGCGGTCCCCACCCCACGGATACGCAGTATTTT. Translated: CASSRGPHPTDTQYF.

The chain is built from TRBV7-3 and TRBJ2-2, with 7 bases lining up with TRBD2. This CDR3 is built from 17 residues. Germline values: CDR1 SGHTA, CDR2 FQGTGA. The V and J ends lost 2 bases and 4 bases, in that order; junction bases with no gene match: 10. The CDR3 region is CASSLGGGGRSTGELFF. For the CDR3, the DNA is TGTGCCAGCAGCTTAGGCGGTGGCGGGAGATCCACCGGGGAGCTGTTTTTT.

This clonotype has ten or more counts. The chain joins TRBV27 to TRBJ1-2; TRBD1 might be the D (5 bases). CDR1 and CDR2 from the germline V gene are MNHEY and SMNVEV (reference sequence). V was trimmed by 3 bases and J by 5 bases, leaving 22 bases between them. This CDR3 contains 17 residues. The CDR3 loop reads CASSFSAGPPGGYGYTF. In DNA form, the CDR3 reads TGTGCCAGCAGTTTTAGCGCAGGACCCCCTGGGGGTTATGGCTACACCTTC.

This clonotype has only a few counts. The chain recombines TRBV2 with TRBJ2-2, with 10 bases aligning to TRBD2. There are 15 residues in the CDR3. In germline, CDR1 is SNHLY, CDR2 FYNNEI. Trimming cost V 2 bases and J 8 bases; bases outside gene matches: 5. The CDR3 DNA reads TGTGCCAGCAGTGAAACTAGCGGGATGTTGGGGGAGCTGTTTTTT. Protein product: CASSETSGMLGELFF.

This clonotype showed up many times. The V call is TRBV30, the J call TRBJ1-1, with 7 bases lining up with TRBD1. Germline trimming cut 2 bases from V and 4 bases from J; bases unmatched to any gene: 16. The CDR3 consists of 17 residues. Germline CDR1 GTSNPN, CDR2 SVGIG (reference sequence). CDR3 region: CAWSYHPVQGISTEAFF. CDR3 sequence (DNA): TGTGCCTGGAGTTACCATCCAGTACAGGGGATTAGCACTGAAGCTTTCTTT.

In this sample, this clonotype turned up many times. This sequence joins TRBV4-1 and TRBJ1-5; D perhaps matches TRBD1 (5 bases). The ends were cut back, 6 bases at V and 4 bases at J, with 13 bases in the middle. This CDR3 has 14 residues. From germline, CDR1 is MGHRA and CDR2 YSYEKL. The CDR3 here is CASSRTWGNQPQHF. The CDR3 DNA reads as TGCGCCAGCAGTAGGACGTGGGGGAATCAGCCCCAGCATTTT.

This clonotype was seen ten or more times. The chain links TRBV30 to TRBJ2-5, with D perhaps matching TRBD2 (6 bases). The germline V gene encodes CDR1 GTSNPN and CDR2 SVGIG (reference sequence). The CDR3 loop spans 12 amino acids. V lost 5 bases, J lost 0 bases, and 7 bases lay in between. The CDR3 DNA reads TGTGCCTGGGGGGACTACCAAGAGACCCAGTACTTC. This encodes CAWGDYQETQYF.